This T cell receptor (beta chain) was identified in a study of blood T cell repertoires in COVID-19. The wider study: Acute and convalescent COVID-19 specimens originated in the United States, Italy and Spain.

The protocol was immunoSEQ multiplex PCR, while the TCRdb copy is restricted to in-frame clones and leaves out a portion. Here the sample spans 200,000 to 250,000 clones, about nine tenths being singletons. The germline V gene encodes CDR1 KGHSH and CDR2 LQKENI. The CDR3 has 14 residues. The V end was cut by 6 bases, the J end by 3 bases, with 15 bases between. The chain combines TRBV18 with TRBJ2-7; D perhaps matches TRBD1 (6 bases). The receptor's source is a woman aged 55-69 years with acute or convalescent COVID-19. The specimen sequenced was peripheral blood. CDR3 DNA sequence: TGTGCCAGCTCCCGAGGGGACATTGGCTACGAGCAGTACTTC. Encoded protein: CASSRGDIGYEQYF.